The rows below give T cell receptor beta chains drawn from one sample of a study of blood T cell repertoires in COVID-19. Sequencing used immunoSEQ multiplex PCR; TCRdb keeps in-frame clones, though not all of them. Counted here are roughly 49,000 clones, around 87% occurring once; the ten biggest clones make up under 8.5%. Source material: peripheral blood. The origin of the receptors is a man aged 50 to 60 with active COVID-19. Each CDR3 is given with its conserved first and last residue. Fields, in order: J gene, D gene, V gene, clone size, CDR3 protein, CDR3 DNA. The D gene is left open where the match is weak. Size tells how often a clone was seen (once, few, many) or the class of an expanded clone, and some rows leave it out.

j_gene: TRBJ2-3
d_gene: TRBD2
v_gene: TRBV7-2
abundance: once
CDR3aa: CASTLPGLAGGYTDTQYF
CDR3nt: TGTGCCAGCACCCTTCCAGGACTAGCGGGGGGGTATACAGATACGCAGTATTTT

j_gene: TRBJ2-2
d_gene: NA
v_gene: TRBV7-7
abundance: once
CDR3aa: CASSPLRSGANTGELFF
CDR3nt: TGTGCTAGCAGCCCGTTGAGGAGCGGAGCGAACACCGGGGAGCTGTTTTTT

j_gene: TRBJ1-2
d_gene: TRBD1
v_gene: TRBV4-1
abundance: NA
CDR3aa: CASNDRAQGDYGYTF
CDR3nt: TGCGCCAGCAACGACAGGGCACAGGGGGATTATGGCTACACCTTC

j_gene: TRBJ2-5
d_gene: TRBD1
v_gene: TRBV15
abundance: NA
CDR3aa: CATSNKQGAMVLETQYF
CDR3nt: TGTGCCACCAGCAACAAACAGGGGGCGATGGTTTTAGAGACCCAGTACTTC

j_gene: TRBJ1-6
d_gene: NA
v_gene: TRBV15
abundance: NA
CDR3aa: CATSYNRDASPLHF
CDR3nt: TGTGCCACCAGCTACAACAGGGATGCTTCACCCCTCCACTTT

j_gene: TRBJ1-1
d_gene: NA
v_gene: TRBV12-3/TRBV12-4
abundance: NA
CDR3aa: CASSFTRAEAFF
CDR3nt: TGTGCCAGCAGTTTCACGAGGGCTGAAGCTTTCTTT

j_gene: TRBJ2-1
d_gene: TRBD2
v_gene: TRBV6-4
abundance: NA
CDR3aa: CASSETGTSGAGQFF
CDR3nt: TGTGCCAGCAGTGAGACCGGGACTAGCGGTGCGGGGCAGTTCTTC

j_gene: TRBJ2-5
d_gene: TRBD2
v_gene: TRBV19
abundance: once
CDR3aa: CASSDLAGWETQYF
CDR3nt: TGTGCCAGTAGTGATTTAGCGGGATGGGAGACCCAGTACTTC

j_gene: TRBJ2-1
d_gene: TRBD2
v_gene: TRBV30
abundance: NA
CDR3aa: CAWSVLAGGNEQFF
CDR3nt: TGTGCCTGGAGTGTACTAGCGGGTGGTAATGAGCAGTTCTTC

j_gene: TRBJ1-5
d_gene: NA
v_gene: TRBV6-1
abundance: NA
CDR3aa: CASSDRGRFNQPQHF
CDR3nt: TGTGCCAGCAGTGACCGGGGGAGGTTCAATCAGCCCCAGCATTTT

j_gene: TRBJ1-5
d_gene: NA
v_gene: TRBV19
abundance: NA
CDR3aa: CASSIVNPLGYSNQPQHF
CDR3nt: TGTGCCAGTAGTATAGTTAACCCATTGGGCTATAGCAATCAGCCCCAGCATTTT

j_gene: TRBJ2-7
d_gene: TRBD1
v_gene: TRBV29-1
abundance: NA
CDR3aa: CSVEERTGGYEQYF
CDR3nt: TGCAGCGTTGAAGAAAGGACAGGGGGCTACGAGCAGTACTTC

j_gene: TRBJ1-2
d_gene: NA
v_gene: TRBV29-1
abundance: NA
CDR3aa: CSVEVKTNYGYTF
CDR3nt: TGCAGCGTTGAAGTCAAAACGAACTATGGCTACACTTTC